The 5 T cell receptor beta chains below were found in one sample sequenced in a study of cytomegalovirus exposure and HLA in healthy donors. A multiplex PCR was run with 60 Vbeta primers and 13 Jbeta primers. Profiled with immunoSEQ multiplex PCR; TCRdb holds only in-frame clones, not every one. The sample lists 150,000 to 200,000 clones; roughly two thirds were seen once. Material for sequencing was PBMCs. The receptor set was obtained from a woman under 30 in good health and CMV-seropositive.

The V and J genes are TRBV18 and TRBJ2-5; possible D gene TRBD2, 7 bases. Looked up from germline, CDR1 is KGHSH and CDR2 is LQKENI. Trimming cost V 1 base and J 3 bases, with 15 bases left between them. CDR3 length: 16 amino acids. CDR3 region: CASSPLFRGGEETQYF. The CDR3 DNA follows: TGTGCCAGCTCACCACTTTTTCGAGGGGGGGAAGAGACCCAGTACTTC.

V is TRBV28 and J is TRBJ2-1, with 10 bases aligning to TRBD1. Germline V gives CDR1 MDHEN, CDR2 SYDVKM. V shed 6 bases and J 6 bases; nucleotides not matched to a gene: 5. The CDR3 has 14 amino acids. The CDR3 spells CASSLDRGGNEQFF. CDR3 nucleotide sequence: TGTGCCAGCAGCTTGGACAGGGGGGGCAATGAGCAGTTCTTC.

The rearrangement joins TRBV5-1 to TRBJ1-1; a possible D gene is TRBD1 (5 bases). This CDR3 comprises 15 residues. Germline-derived CDR1 and CDR2 are SGHRS and YFSETQ. Trimming left V 4 bases short and J 4 bases short, with 17 bases between. CDR3 sequence: CASSQITGGTTEAFF. In DNA form, the CDR3 reads TGCGCCAGCAGCCAGATAACGGGGGGGACCACTGAAGCTTTCTTT.

V gene TRBV7-9 combines with J gene TRBJ2-6, with D possibly being TRBD1 (6 bases). CDR1 is SEHNR and CDR2 is FQNEAQ in the germline V gene (reference sequence). With 6 bases removed from V and 0 bases from J, the gap between germline ends came to 9 bases. The CDR3 runs 15 residues. The CDR3 DNA reads TGTGCCAGCAGTGACAGGATCTCTGGGGCCAACGTCCTGACTTTC. Its protein is CASSDRISGANVLTF.

The chain links TRBV5-1 to TRBJ1-3; D is possibly TRBD1 (6 bases). Germline loops: CDR1 SGHRS, CDR2 YFSETQ. This CDR3 region has 12 residues. Between the trimmed V and J ends, which lost 1 base and 8 bases, there was a span of 7 bases. The chain's CDR3 is CASSLKGDTIYF. The CDR3 DNA follows: TGCGCCAGCAGCTTGAAGGGGGACACCATATATTTT.